A selection of T cell receptor beta chains follows, all from one sample in a study of pediatric ulcerative colitis. The repertoire was sequenced with immunoSEQ multiplex PCR; TCRdb's copy has only in-frame clones and lacks some. Among under 15,000 clones listed, around 77% were seen once. The source material was gut tissue. Receptor source: a boy younger than 18 who was a control in a study of pediatric ulcerative colitis. Both conserved end residues are part of each CDR3. The D gene is left open where the match is weak. Only part of the rows carry a size: once, few, many, or a class if the clone is expanded.

>TRBV19|few|TRBJ2-2|-
TGTGCCACGGGGGGCAGCCAGAGCACCGGGGAGCTGTTTTTT
CATGGSQSTGELFF
>TRBV5-4|-|TRBJ1-2|TRBD1
TGTGCCAGCAGCCGGACAGGGGAGGACTATGGCTACACCTTC
CASSRTGEDYGYTF
>TRBV5-4|few|TRBJ1-1|-
TGTGCCAGCGGGGGTCCGAACACTGAAGCTTTCTTT
CASGGPNTEAFF
>TRBV5-4|once|TRBJ1-1|-
TGTGCCAGCAGCTTCCCTGGGAGGGAGGAGAACACTGAAGCTTTCTTT
CASSFPGREENTEAFF
>TRBV11-3|-|TRBJ2-1|-
TGTGCCAGCAGCTTAGTATCGGGCTCCTACAATGAGCAGTTCTTC
CASSLVSGSYNEQFF
>TRBV5-1|-|TRBJ1-3|-
TGCGCCAGCAGCTTGCAAACGGGTGGAAACACCATATATTTT
CASSLQTGGNTIYF
>TRBV9|-|TRBJ1-2|TRBD1
TGTGCCAGCAGCGTGGGAGGTGAAGTAGGGACAGGGCGAAACGGCTACACCTTC
CASSVGGEVGTGRNGYTF
>TRBV12-5|-|TRBJ2-6|TRBD2
TGTGCTAGTGGTATGACTAGCGGGAGGGCCGCTGGGGCCAACGTCCTGACTTTC
CASGMTSGRAAGANVLTF
>TRBV10-1|-|TRBJ1-1|TRBD1
TGCGCCAGTGATGACAGGGACGGCACTGAAGCTTTCTTT
CASDDRDGTEAFF
>TRBV5-1|-|TRBJ2-2|TRBD1
TGCGCCAGCAGCTTCCAGGGGGACACCGGGGAGCTGTTTTTT
CASSFQGDTGELFF
>TRBV4-1|-|TRBJ2-4|-
TGCGCCAGCAGCCTTAGGACAGGGAGGGACATTCAGTACTTC
CASSLRTGRDIQYF
>TRBV12-5|-|TRBJ2-7|TRBD2
TGTGCTAGTGGTTTGGCCGGGACTAGCGGTACGCAGTACTTC
CASGLAGTSGTQYF
>TRBV2|-|TRBJ2-5|-
TGTGCCAGCAGCCGACGGTTGGTGGGAGAGACCCAGTACTTC
CASSRRLVGETQYF
>TRBV27|medium-sized|TRBJ2-7|TRBD1
TGTGCCAGCTTACGCCGTACGCCGGGACAGCACTACGAGCAGTACTTC
CASLRRTPGQHYEQYF
>TRBV11-1|-|TRBJ2-1|-
TGTGCCAGCAGCTTACTCCAAATCTCCTACAATGAGCAGTTCTTC
CASSLLQISYNEQFF
>TRBV7-2|-|TRBJ2-7|-
TGTGCCAGCAGCTTAGCGGGAGGTTCCTACGAGCAGTACTTC
CASSLAGGSYEQYF
>TRBV7-2|-|TRBJ2-5|TRBD2
TGTGCCAGCAGCTCTACTAGCGGGAGCCAAGAGACCCAGTACTTC
CASSSTSGSQETQYF
>TRBV19|-|TRBJ1-1|TRBD1
TGTGCCAGTACCAGGGGGCGCGTGAACACTGAAGCTTTCTTT
CASTRGRVNTEAFF
>TRBV7-2|-|TRBJ1-1|-
TGTGCCAGCAGCTTCGCGGCAAACACTGAAGCTTTCTTT
CASSFAANTEAFF
>TRBV19|-|TRBJ1-5|-
TGTGCCAGTAGTAAGGGCCCCGATGGGAATCAGCCCCAGCATTTT
CASSKGPDGNQPQHF
>TRBV29-1|once|TRBJ1-5|-
TGCAGCGTTGGTTACGGGAGCAATCAGCCCCAGCATTTT
CSVGYGSNQPQHF
>TRBV7-9|-|TRBJ2-1|-
TGTGCCAGCAGCTTGGATGCGGGTTTCAATGAGCAGTTCTTC
CASSLDAGFNEQFF
>TRBV4-1|few|TRBJ2-7|TRBD2
TGCGCCAGCAGCCAAGTGTGGGGGGGTACCTATGGGCAGTACTTC
CASSQVWGGTYGQYF
>TRBV7-6|once|TRBJ1-2|TRBD1
TGTGCCAGCACCCCAGGGGGCGTGGGTGGCTACACCTTC
CASTPGGVGGYTF
>TRBV6-1|-|TRBJ2-1|-
TGTGCCAGCAGTGAGTACAGGGAGTACAATGAGCAGTTCTTC
CASSEYREYNEQFF
>TRBV15|-|TRBJ2-7|-
TGTGCCACCAGCAGAGAGGGAAACAACGAGCAGTACTTC
CATSREGNNEQYF
>TRBV7-6|-|TRBJ2-5|-
TGTGCCAGCAGCTTAGCTTTGGCGATACAAGAGACCCAGTACTTC
CASSLALAIQETQYF
>TRBV20-1|-|TRBJ2-1|-
TGCAGTGCGACTGGGACCCACGAGCAGTTCTTC
CSATGTHEQFF
>TRBV9|-|TRBJ2-1|TRBD2
TGTGCCAGCAGCAACGGACTAGCGGGACGGATATACAATGAGCAGTTCTTC
CASSNGLAGRIYNEQFF
>TRBV27|-|TRBJ1-2|-
TGTGCCAGCAGTTCGGGGGGAGACTATGGCTACACCTTC
CASSSGGDYGYTF
>TRBV18|few|TRBJ2-3|-
TGTGCCAGCTCACCGGGGACTAGCACAGATACGCAGTATTTT
CASSPGTSTDTQYF
>TRBV7-9|-|TRBJ1-3|TRBD1
TGTGCCAGCAGCAAACCAGGGGGGCAGCGCTCTGGAAACACCATATATTTT
CASSKPGGQRSGNTIYF
>TRBV6-1|-|TRBJ2-3|-
TGTGCCAGCAGTGAAGCGGTAGGGGCAGATACGCAGTATTTT
CASSEAVGADTQYF
>TRBV5-6|-|TRBJ2-7|TRBD2
TGTGCCAGCAGCTTGAGGGGTCTAGCGGGCCTTTCGGACTCCTACGAGCAGTACTTC
CASSLRGLAGLSDSYEQYF
>TRBV11-1|-|TRBJ1-3|TRBD1
TGTGCCAGCAGCACGGGACAGGTCTCTGGAAACACCATATATTTT
CASSTGQVSGNTIYF
>TRBV7-2|-|TRBJ2-3|-
TGTGCCAGCAGCTTAGAAAACAGGAATATAGATACGCAGTATTTT
CASSLENRNIDTQYF
>TRBV6-5|-|TRBJ2-5|TRBD1
TGTGCCAGCAGTTACTCCCGGGACAGGGTTCAGACCCAGTACTTC
CASSYSRDRVQTQYF
>TRBV19|-|TRBJ1-4|TRBD1
TGTGCCAGTAGTATAGCCTTGACAGGGGGCGCGGAAAAACTGTTTTTT
CASSIALTGGAEKLFF
>TRBV10-3|-|TRBJ1-1|-
TGTGCCATCAGTGAGTCAAGGAGCACTGAAGCTTTCTTT
CAISESRSTEAFF
>TRBV5-1|-|TRBJ2-1|-
TGCGCCAGCAGCGGTGGTGGGGGCAACTCCTACAATGAGCAGTTCTTC
CASSGGGGNSYNEQFF
>TRBV23-1|-|TRBJ1-5|-
TGCGCCAGCAGTCACCCCCGAGGACAGCCGAGCAATCAGCCCCAGCATTTT
CASSHPRGQPSNQPQHF
>TRBV5-8|-|TRBJ1-2|-
TGTGCCAGCAGCAGAAGCTACCTACAGGGAAGCGGCTACACCTTC
CASSRSYLQGSGYTF
>TRBV6-4|-|TRBJ2-1|TRBD2
TGTGCCAGCAGGGCGCGACTTGGCGGGAGAACCCTCAATGAGCAGTTCTTC
CASRARLGGRTLNEQFF